This record concerns one TCR beta chain sequence. The V gene's germline CDR1 is MNHEY and CDR2 SVGEGT. The CDR3 sequence is 18 residues long. V was pared by 0 bases and J by 5 bases, with 12 bases of the junction left unmatched. The data are from a study of blood T cell repertoires in COVID-19. Study information: Samples taken during acute and convalescent COVID-19 were collected in the United States, Italy and Spain. PBMCs, B-cell-depleted T cells, or T cells provided the cDNA or gDNA that made up the material.

Original methodology: Quantification of nucleated cells was approximated via reference gene primer amplification. Here immunoSEQ multiplex PCR was the method, and the copy in TCRdb shows in-frame clones only, minus some. The V and J calls and clone size were taken over from that table, and D and trimming were inferred from the DNA. The data hold about 140,000 clones, with 75% to 85% observed a single time. Material for sequencing was peripheral blood. This rearrangement joins TRBV6-2 or TRBV6-3 to TRBJ2-3; TRBD2 matches at 9 bases. The sequence was obtained from a man aged 55 to 70 with active or convalescent COVID-19. CDR3 sequence reads: CASSYSISAGGPVDTQYF. The CDR3 DNA is TGTGCCAGCAGTTACTCGATCTCGGCGGGAGGGCCGGTAGATACGCAGTATTTT.